The 4 T cell receptor beta chains listed next were all sequenced from one sample in a study of cytomegalovirus exposure and HLA in healthy donors. Primers: 60 Vbeta forward and 13 Jbeta reverse. Sequencing used immunoSEQ multiplex PCR; TCRdb keeps in-frame clones, though not all of them. The sample consists of some 57,000 clones, about 81% of them appearing once. The sample comprised PBMCs. These receptors were obtained from a woman younger than 45 in good health and CMV-seronegative.

This clone showed up just once. The chain links TRBV19 to TRBJ2-5, with 13 bases fitting TRBD2. In germline, CDR1 is LNHDA, CDR2 SQIVND (reference sequence). The CDR3 spans 16 residues. The ends lost 5 bases at V and 4 bases at J; junction bases unmatched: 7. In DNA form, the CDR3 reads TGTGCCAGTAGTGCGACCGGACTAGCGGGAGTAGAGACCCAGTACTTC. This codes for CASSATGLAGVETQYF.

The chain carries TRBV9 and TRBJ2-7; 8 bases fit TRBD2. Germline V gives CDR1 SGDLS, CDR2 YYNGEE. The V and J ends lost 2 bases and 6 bases, in that order; junction bases with no gene match: 7. This CDR3 comprises 14 residues. The CDR3 region is CASSVDGTSTEQYV. The CDR3 coding sequence is TGTGCCAGCAGCGTGGACGGGACTAGTACCGAGCAGTACGTC.

J is TRBJ2-2 and V is TRBV19; possible D gene TRBD2, 7 bases. The CDR3 sequence is 18 residues long. Germline CDR1 is LNHDA and CDR2 is SQIVND (reference sequence). With 0 bases removed from V and 5 bases from J, the gap between germline ends came to 19 bases. In DNA form, the CDR3 reads TGTGCCAGTAGTATAGATCCTTATAAACGGGGGGCAACCGGGGAGCTGTTTTTT. Translated: CASSIDPYKRGATGELFF. The full variable domain, in which reference TRBV19 and TRBJ2-2 provide the parts outside the CDR3, is DGGITQSPKYLFRKEGQNVTLSCEQNLNHDAMYWYRQDPGQGLRLIYYSQIVNDFQKGDIAEGYSVSREKKESFPLTVTSAQKNPTAFYLCASSIDPYKRGATGELFFGEGSRLTVL.

The rearrangement links TRBV27 to TRBJ1-1; maybe TRBD1 (6 bases). The germline CDR1 and CDR2 sequences are MNHEY and SMNVEV (reference sequence). The CDR3 covers 13 residues. With 6 bases removed from V and 4 bases from J, the gap between germline ends came to 12 bases. CDR3 residues: CASSNTGSTEAFF. The CDR3 DNA reads as TGTGCCAGCAGCAATACAGGGAGCACTGAAGCTTTCTTT.